What follows describes a single T cell receptor beta chain. Libraries were prepared by immunoSEQ multiplex PCR; TCRdb keeps only in-frame clonotypes and omits some of them. This table has about 380,000 clones, about 96% appearing once. Germline trimming cut 6 bases from V and 3 bases from J; bases unmatched to any gene: 4. This CDR3 comprises 14 residues. The V gene's germline CDR1 is MNHEY and CDR2 SMNVEV (reference sequence). These data belong to a study of shared clonotypes between healthy human individuals. The TCR sequence derives from a man between 25 and 39 years old in good health. The sequenced sample consisted of memory CD8+ T cells sorted from blood. Subset of the sample: CD45RO+ cells pooled with CCR7-negative TemRA cells. The rearrangement uses TRBV27 and TRBJ2-5; TRBD2 agrees at 10 bases. CDR3 region: CASSQLAGKETQYF. The CDR3 DNA sequence: TGTGCCAGCAGCCAACTAGCGGGGAAAGAGACCCAGTACTTC.